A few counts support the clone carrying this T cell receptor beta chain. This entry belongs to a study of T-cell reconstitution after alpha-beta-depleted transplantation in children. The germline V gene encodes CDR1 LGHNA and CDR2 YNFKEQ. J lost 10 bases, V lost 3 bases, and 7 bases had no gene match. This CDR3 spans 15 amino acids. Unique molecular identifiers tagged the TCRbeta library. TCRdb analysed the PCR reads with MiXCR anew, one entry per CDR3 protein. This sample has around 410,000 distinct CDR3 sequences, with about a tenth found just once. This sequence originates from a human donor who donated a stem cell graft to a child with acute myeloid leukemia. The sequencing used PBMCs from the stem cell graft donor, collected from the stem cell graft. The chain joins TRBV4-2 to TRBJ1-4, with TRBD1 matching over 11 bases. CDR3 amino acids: CASSHTRDRGSKLFF. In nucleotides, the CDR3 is TGTGCCAGCAGCCACACACGGGACAGGGGGTCAAAACTGTTTTTT.